Listed below are T cell receptor beta chains from one sample, sequenced in a study of PD-L1 blockade in urothelial cancer. Data came from immunoSEQ multiplex PCR; TCRdb stores just in-frame clones and leaves some out. This repertoire shows tens of thousands of clones, around 88% found once; its top ten account for around 17%. The sample was PBMCs, taken around atezolizumab (anti-PD-L1) treatment. Receptors originate from a man aged 55-75 years with urothelial cancer. The CDR3 runs from the conserved cysteine through the conserved F or W. A D gene is named only where the DNA matches it firmly. The listing skips clone size in some rows; elsewhere it reads once, few, many or a size class.

d_call	v_call	j_call	clone_size	cdr3_aa	cdr3_nt
-	TRBV28	TRBJ1-5	-	CASSLIADNQPQHF	TGTGCCAGCAGTTTAATAGCCGATAATCAGCCCCAGCATTTT
-	TRBV15	TRBJ1-5	-	CATSRDNRANQPQHF	TGTGCCACCAGCAGAGATAACCGCGCCAATCAGCCCCAGCATTTT
-	TRBV4-2	TRBJ2-1	once	CASSQASSMYEQFF	TGTGCCAGCAGCCAAGCTTCTAGCATGTATGAGCAGTTCTTC
TRBD1	TRBV6-5	TRBJ2-7	-	CAISRDRGSEQYF	TGTGCCATCTCCCGGGACAGGGGTTCCGAGCAGTACTTC
TRBD1	TRBV27	TRBJ2-1	-	CASSLRQGLGEQFF	TGTGCCAGCAGTTTAAGACAGGGGTTGGGTGAGCAGTTCTTC
TRBD1	TRBV5-1	TRBJ2-3	-	CASSGTQGSTDTQYF	TGCGCCAGCAGCGGCACACAGGGGTCCACAGATACGCAGTATTTT
TRBD1	TRBV27	TRBJ2-7	-	CASSLSFGQVPYEQYF	TGTGCCAGCAGTTTATCGTTCGGACAGGTGCCCTACGAGCAGTACTTC
-	TRBV28	TRBJ1-1	-	CASRPSGQLLEAFF	TGTGCCAGCAGGCCCTCGGGACAACTCCTGGAGGCTTTCTTT
-	TRBV7-6	TRBJ1-2	-	CASSLEADSNYGYTF	TGTGCCAGCAGCTTAGAGGCGGACAGTAACTATGGCTACACCTTC
TRBD2	TRBV11-3	TRBJ2-1	-	CASSLELAHEQFF	TGTGCCAGCAGCTTAGAACTAGCGCATGAGCAGTTCTTC
-	TRBV7-9	TRBJ2-3	-	CASSLKGSPGSTDTQYF	TGTGCCAGCAGCTTAAAAGGATCCCCAGGGAGCACAGATACGCAGTATTTT
TRBD1	TRBV5-1	TRBJ1-6	few	CASSLGGGINSPLHF	TGCGCCAGCAGCCTGGGAGGGGGCATTAATTCACCCCTCCACTTT
TRBD1	TRBV11-2	TRBJ2-2	-	CASRYAGTGGGGELFF	TGTGCCAGCAGATACGCCGGGACAGGGGGCGGCGGGGAGCTGTTTTTT
-	TRBV28	TRBJ2-5	-	CASSLVGGPSETQYF	TGTGCCAGCAGTTTAGTTGGAGGGCCGAGTGAGACCCAGTACTTC
-	TRBV10-1	TRBJ2-3	once	CASSDRDTQYF	TGCGCCAGCAGCGACAGGGATACGCAGTATTTT
TRBD1	TRBV5-4	TRBJ2-2	-	CASSNRDRDILRTGELFF	TGTGCCAGCAGCAACCGGGACAGGGACATTCTAAGGACCGGGGAGCTGTTTTTT
-	TRBV5-4	TRBJ2-2	-	CASSLGVSRELFF	TGTGCCAGCAGCCTAGGGGTGAGCCGGGAGCTGTTTTTT
-	TRBV6-1	TRBJ2-2	-	CASRGDNGYTGELFF	TGTGCCAGCAGGGGGGACAACGGTTACACCGGGGAGCTGTTTTTT
-	TRBV11-3	TRBJ2-7	-	CASSPRAGDSYEQYF	TGTGCCAGCAGCCCACGAGCAGGGGATTCGTACGAGCAGTACTTC
-	TRBV6-5	TRBJ2-7	-	CASSRFWGGSYEQYF	TGTGCCAGCAGCCGGTTCTGGGGAGGCTCCTACGAGCAGTACTTC